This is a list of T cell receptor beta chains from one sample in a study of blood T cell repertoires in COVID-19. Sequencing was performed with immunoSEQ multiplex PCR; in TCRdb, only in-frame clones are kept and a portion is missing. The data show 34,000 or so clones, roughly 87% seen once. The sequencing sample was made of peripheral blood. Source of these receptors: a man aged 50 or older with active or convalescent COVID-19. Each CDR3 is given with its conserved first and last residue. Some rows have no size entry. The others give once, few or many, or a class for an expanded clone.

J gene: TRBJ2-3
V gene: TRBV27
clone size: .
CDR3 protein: CASSLLGGSGPDTQYF

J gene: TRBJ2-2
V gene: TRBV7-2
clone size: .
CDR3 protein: CASSLGTGGYNTGELFF

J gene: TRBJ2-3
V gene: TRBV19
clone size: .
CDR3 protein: CATTGVGFGTDTQYF

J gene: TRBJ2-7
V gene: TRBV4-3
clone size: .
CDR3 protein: CASSQDDRSYEQYF

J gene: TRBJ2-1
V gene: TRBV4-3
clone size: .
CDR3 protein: CASSQGSGSAPYNEQFF

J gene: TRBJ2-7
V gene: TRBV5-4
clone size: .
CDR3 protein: CASSLGTREYEQYF

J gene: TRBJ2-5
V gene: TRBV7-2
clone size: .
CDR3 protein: CASSLTSGRAQYF

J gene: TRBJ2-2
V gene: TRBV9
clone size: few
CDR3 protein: CASSAVGLAHTGELFF

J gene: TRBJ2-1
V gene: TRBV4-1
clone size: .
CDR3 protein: CASSHQPRDRRTSNEQFF

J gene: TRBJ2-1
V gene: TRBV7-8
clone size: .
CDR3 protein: CASSDTRMGNEQFF

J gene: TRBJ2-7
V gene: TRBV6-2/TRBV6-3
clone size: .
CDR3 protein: CASSYSRPQGSYEQYF

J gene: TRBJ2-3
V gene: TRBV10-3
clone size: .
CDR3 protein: CATGRDTDTQYF

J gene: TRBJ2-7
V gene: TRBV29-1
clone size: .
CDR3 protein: CSVELGQGYEQYF

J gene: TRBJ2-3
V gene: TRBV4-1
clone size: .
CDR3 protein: CASSRWGETSTDTQYF

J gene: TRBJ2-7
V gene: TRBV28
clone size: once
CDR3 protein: CASSYWAGTSGTSSYEQYF

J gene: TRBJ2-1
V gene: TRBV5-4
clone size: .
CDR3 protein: CASSGPELAEQFF

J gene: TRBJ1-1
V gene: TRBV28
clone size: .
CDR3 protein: CASSLAAKAKNTEAFF

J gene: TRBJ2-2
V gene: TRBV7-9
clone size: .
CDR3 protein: CASTLPQGGDTGELFF

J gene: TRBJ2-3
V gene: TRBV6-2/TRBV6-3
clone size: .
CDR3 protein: CASSYSWDRGHF

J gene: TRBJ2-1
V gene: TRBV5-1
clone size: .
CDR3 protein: CASSLTGAGALSYNEQFF

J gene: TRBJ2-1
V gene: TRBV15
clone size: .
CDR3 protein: CATSRDVGWREASYNEQFF

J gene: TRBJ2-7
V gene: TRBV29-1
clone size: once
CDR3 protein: CSVALSERRGYEQYF

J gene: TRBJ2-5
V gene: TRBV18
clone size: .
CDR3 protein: CASSPPMESRETQYF

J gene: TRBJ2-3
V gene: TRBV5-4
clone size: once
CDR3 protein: CASSLGTGGDTQYF

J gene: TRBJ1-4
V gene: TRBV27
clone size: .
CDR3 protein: CASSLETGVYEKLFF

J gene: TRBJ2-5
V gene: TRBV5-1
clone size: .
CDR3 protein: CASSLASQLQETQYF

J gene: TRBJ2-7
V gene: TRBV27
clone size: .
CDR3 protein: CASSPITTGGGQYF

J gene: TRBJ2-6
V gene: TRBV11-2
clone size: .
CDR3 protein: CASSSSLGPGFTGANVLTF

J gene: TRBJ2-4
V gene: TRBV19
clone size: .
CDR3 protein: CASSILKGQPAKNIQYF

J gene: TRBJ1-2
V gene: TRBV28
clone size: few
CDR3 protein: CASSLAGGAYGYTF

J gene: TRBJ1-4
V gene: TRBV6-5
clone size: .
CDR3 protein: CASSPGRGGEKLFF

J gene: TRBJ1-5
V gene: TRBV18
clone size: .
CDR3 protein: CASSPGSNQPQHF

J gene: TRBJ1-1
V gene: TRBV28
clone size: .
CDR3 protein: CASRTRGIPNTEAFF

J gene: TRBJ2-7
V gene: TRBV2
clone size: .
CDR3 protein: CASSDGQGSYEQYF

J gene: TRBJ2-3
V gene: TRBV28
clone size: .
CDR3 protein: CASSKGLAGGFRRADTQYF

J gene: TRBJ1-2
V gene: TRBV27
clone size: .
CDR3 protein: CASSSPGTGFGNYGYTF

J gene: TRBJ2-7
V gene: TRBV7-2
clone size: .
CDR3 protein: CASSLEATGVEQYF

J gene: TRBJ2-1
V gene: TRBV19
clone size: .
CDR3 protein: CASSIAAGADNEQFF

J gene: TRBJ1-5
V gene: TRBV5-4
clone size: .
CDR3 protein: CASSPGLNSNQPQHF

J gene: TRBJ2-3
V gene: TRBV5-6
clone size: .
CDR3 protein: CASSGASDTQYF

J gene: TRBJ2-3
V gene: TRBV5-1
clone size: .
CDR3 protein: CASSPWAGASTDTQYF

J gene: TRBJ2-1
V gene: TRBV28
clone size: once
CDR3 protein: CASSITGVGEQFF

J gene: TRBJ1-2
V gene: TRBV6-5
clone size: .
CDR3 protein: CASSYRGQGAFGYTF

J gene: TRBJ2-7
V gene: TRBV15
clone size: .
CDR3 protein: CATSPTVNFDEQYF